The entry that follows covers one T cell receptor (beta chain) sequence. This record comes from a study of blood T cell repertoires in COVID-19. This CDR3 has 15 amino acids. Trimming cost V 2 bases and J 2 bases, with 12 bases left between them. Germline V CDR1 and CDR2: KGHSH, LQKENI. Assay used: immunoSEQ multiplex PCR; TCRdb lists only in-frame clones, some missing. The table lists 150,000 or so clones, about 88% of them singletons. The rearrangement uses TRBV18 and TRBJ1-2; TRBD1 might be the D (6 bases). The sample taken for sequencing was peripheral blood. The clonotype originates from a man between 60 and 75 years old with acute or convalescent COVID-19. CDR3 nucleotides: TGTGCCAGCTCACCAGGGGCAGGGGCGAACTATGGCTACACCTTC. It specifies CASSPGAGANYGYTF. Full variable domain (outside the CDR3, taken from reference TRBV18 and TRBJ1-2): NAGVMQNPRHLVRRRGQEARLRCSPMKGHSHVYWYRQLPEEGLKFMVYLQKENIIDESGMPKERFSAEFPKEGPSILRIQQVVRGDSAAYFCASSPGAGANYGYTFGSGTRLTVV.